One sample yielded the 16 T cell receptor beta chains listed below, sequenced in a study of CD8+ T cells in alopecia areata. Following extraction, RNA underwent reverse transcription to cDNA, which served as the sequencing template. TCRdb's copy holds only in-frame clones and misses some; the assay was immunoSEQ multiplex PCR. Among tens of thousands of clones listed, about 30% were seen once. Noted treatment: oral pan-JAK inhibitor, 5-10 mg twice daily. Sample: CD8+ T cells sorted from blood, taken at week 4, from a patient treated with tofacitinib. The receptors shown here come from a human donor with alopecia areata.

V and J are TRBV7-9 and TRBJ2-5, with TRBD2 identical over 7 bases. V lost 4 bases, J lost 5 bases, and 16 bases stayed unmatched. The CDR3 spans 17 residues. Germline V CDR1 and CDR2: SEHNR, FQNEAQ (reference sequence). The CDR3 DNA is TGTGCCAGCAGCTCCCCGGCGGCACGGGAGGATTGGGAGACCCAGTACTTC. It yields the protein CASSSPAAREDWETQYF.

V and J are TRBV9 and TRBJ1-4; no definite D call. Trimming took off 0 bases at V and 6 bases at J, with 3 bases between the two ends. Germline loops: CDR1 SGDLS, CDR2 YYNGEE. The CDR3 length is 12 residues. The CDR3 DNA follows: TGTGCCAGCAGCGTAGGGGATGAAAAACTGTTTTTT. This codes for CASSVGDEKLFF.

V and J are TRBV30 and TRBJ2-7, with 8 bases that match TRBD2. J gave up 1 base and V 2 bases, and 7 bases lay outside the gene matches. CDR1 is GTSNPN, CDR2 SVGIG, per germline (reference sequence). This CDR3 is built from 15 residues. The CDR3 reads CAWSMGTSVSYEQYF. The CDR3 bases are TGTGCCTGGAGTATGGGGACTAGTGTTTCCTACGAGCAGTACTTC.

Concerning this clone: Other nucleotide sequences in the sample specify the same CDR3. This chain connects TRBV28 to TRBJ1-1; TRBD1 matches 8 bases. The junction had 4 bases not matched to a gene; V was cut back by 5 bases and J by 5 bases. This CDR3 region has 13 residues. The germline V gene encodes CDR1 MDHEN and CDR2 SYDVKM. CDR3 bases: TGTGCCAGCAGTCTTACAGGGGGTACTGAAGCTTTCTTT. This codes for CASSLTGGTEAFF.

V is TRBV29-1 and J is TRBJ2-7; possible D gene TRBD1, 6 bases. Germline loops: CDR1 SQVTM, CDR2 ANQGSEA. The CDR3 covers 13 residues. The V and J ends lost 5 bases and 0 bases respectively, with 11 bases between them. This CDR3 reads CSVLHRASYEQYF. DNA for the CDR3: TGCAGCGTTCTTCACAGGGCCTCCTACGAGCAGTACTTC.

This clone occurred a few times. This chain uses TRBV29-1 with TRBJ2-7, with D perhaps matching TRBD1 or TRBD2 (5 bases each). In germline, CDR1 is SQVTM, CDR2 ANQGSEA. V was cut by 4 bases and J by 7 bases, with 14 bases left in between. This CDR3 is 12 amino acids long. CDR3 sequence: CSVGYGTDEQYF. DNA for the CDR3: TGCAGCGTTGGTTACGGGACCGATGAGCAGTACTTC.

V gene TRBV5-1 combines with J gene TRBJ2-7; D not certain. Germline CDR1 reads SGHRS; CDR2 reads YFSETQ. The CDR3 loop spans 11 amino acids. The germline V and J ends were trimmed by 4 bases and 4 bases, with 6 bases remaining between them. The CDR3 sequence: CASSKRYEQYF. The CDR3 bases are TGCGCCAGCAGCAAGCGTTACGAGCAGTACTTC.

This clone was seen only a few times. The V call is TRBV10-3, the J call TRBJ1-2; the D gene is possibly TRBD1 (6 bases). CDR1 ENHRY and CDR2 SYGVKD come from the germline V gene. This CDR3 has 15 residues. V gave up 6 bases and J gave up 8 bases, with 22 bases separating them. The CDR3 DNA follows: TGTGCCATCAGGCCCGGAGGCGGGGGCTTGGAGGGCTACACCTTC. It yields the protein CAIRPGGGGLEGYTF.

DNA for the CDR3: TGTGCCAGACTTCGGGGGGCCTCCCCCATGAGCACTGAAGCTTTCTTT. Translation gives CARLRGASPMSTEAFF. The rearrangement uses TRBV2 and TRBJ1-1; D is possibly TRBD1 (6 bases). With 9 bases removed from V and 4 bases from J, the gap between germline ends came to 24 bases. Germline CDR1 is SNHLY and CDR2 is FYNNEI. This CDR3 is built from 16 residues.

V gene TRBV5-4 combines with J gene TRBJ2-1; no clear D. CDR1 SGHNT and CDR2 YYREEE come from the germline V gene (reference sequence). V gave up 4 bases and J gave up 12 bases, with 14 bases separating them. The CDR3 length is 12 residues. For the CDR3, the DNA is TGTGCCAGCAGCCCGATTCTCCCTCTGCAGTTCTTC. Its protein is CASSPILPLQFF. The full variable domain, with the rest looked up from reference TRBV5-4 and TRBJ2-1, is ETGVTQSPTHLIKTRGQQVTLRCSSQSGHNTVSWYQQALGQGPQFIFQYYREEENGRGNFPPRFSGLQFPNYSSELNVNALELDDSALYLCASSPILPLQFFGPGTRLTVL.

The rearrangement joins TRBV29-1 to TRBJ2-2; D is uncertain. The CDR3 runs to 13 residues. CDR1 and CDR2 from the germline V gene are SQVTM and ANQGSEA. Deletions cut 4 bases from V and 0 bases from J, with 6 bases between. CDR3 loop: CSVVGPNTGELFF. The CDR3 nucleotides are TGCAGCGTTGTGGGCCCGAACACCGGGGAGCTGTTTTTT.

The rearrangement links TRBV28 to TRBJ1-5; D not resolved. Germline assignment: CDR1 MDHEN and CDR2 SYDVKM. V was trimmed by 6 bases and J by 4 bases, leaving 10 bases between them. The CDR3 is 13 residues long. The CDR3 DNA sequence: TGTGCCAGCAGCTCGGACGGGAATCAGCCCCAGCATTTT. Residues: CASSSDGNQPQHF.

This clone has more than one count but fewer than ten. The chain is built from TRBV29-1 and TRBJ2-1; D perhaps matches TRBD2 (5 bases). The germline V gene has CDR1 SQVTM and CDR2 ANQGSEA. Trimming shortened V by 1 base and J by 6 bases, and 13 bases separated the two germline ends. The CDR3 spans 14 residues. This chain's CDR3 is CSVEGTLASNEQFF. The CDR3 DNA is TGCAGCGTTGAAGGGACTCTAGCCTCCAATGAGCAGTTCTTC.

Points on this clone: Other nucleotide sequences from this sample produce the same CDR3. The V call is TRBV7-6, the J call TRBJ2-7; no definite D call. Germline values: CDR1 SGHVS, CDR2 FNYEAQ. Trimming cost V 6 bases and J 3 bases, with 9 bases left between them. The CDR3 is 12 residues long. The CDR3 nucleotides are TGTGCCAGCAGTTCAGACGGCTACGAGCAGTACTTC. Translation gives CASSSDGYEQYF.

This clone has only a few counts. The chain carries TRBV29-1 and TRBJ2-7; D may be TRBD2 (6 bases). Looked up from germline, CDR1 is SQVTM and CDR2 is ANQGSEA. The CDR3 length is 12 residues. V lost 7 bases and J 3 bases, leaving 13 bases between the germline ends. CDR3 in amino acids: CSAMTRNYEQYF. CDR3 coding DNA: TGCAGCGCTATGACTAGGAACTACGAGCAGTACTTC.

The rearrangement joins TRBV29-1 to TRBJ1-1, with a tentative D call TRBD1 (5 bases). CDR1 is SQVTM, CDR2 ANQGSEA, per germline. Trimming removed 3 bases from V and 6 bases from J, with 17 bases in between. This CDR3 is 14 amino acids long. The CDR3 DNA reads as TGCAGCGTTGACGGTCTGGGGGACGATCCTGAAGCTTTCTTT. Amino acids: CSVDGLGDDPEAFF.